This TCR beta chain was identified during a study of CD8+CD57+ T cells in acquired aplastic anemia (dated by TCRdb to 2016 to 2019). Regarding the complete study: DNA extracted from sorted CD4+ and CD8+ cells had a mean of around 3.3 ug, with a range of 0.2 to 27.4 ug. CD8+CD57+ expansion was defined as frequency above the mean frequency observed in healthy subjects. Summary of the overall study and its limitations: Twenty-nine CD8+ CDR3 sequences were found in both patients and controls but appeared to be highly expressed in patients and within the immunodominant clones of the patients. No significant difference in CD8+ Simpson's diversity was found between patients and healthy controls (P=0.060).

With respect to this clonotype: Its antigen remains unidentified. Nothing much larger sits one base from this clone, and base qualities are not available.

For CDR1 and CDR2, the germline V gene (reference sequence) lists DFQATT and SNEGSKA. Inclusive of the bounding cysteine and phenylalanine, the CDR3 is 15 residues long. The kept DNA is CDR3 alone, 45 bases in frame from the first base. Germline trimming: 4 bases from V, 7 bases from J; junction bases outside gene matches: 7. Genomic DNA served as template for TCR beta VDJ combination and CDR3 sequence profiling. An Illumina HiSeq 2000 was the platform used for TCR repertoire sequencing. On the study's bioinformatics: Repertoires were assessed using TRBV/TRBJ rearrangement plots, CDR3 size and DJ length profiles, and Simpson's diversity index. The most abundant DNA sequence in the deep sequencing data was defined as the immunodominant clone. CDR3 amino acid sequences were screened for sharing across subjects and were compared with published repertoires and the VDJdb database. TCRdb trimmed public reads at Q25 via fastp, called clones via MiXCR and kept in-frame beta chains. Under each unique CDR3 protein, matching rows form one entry showing the most common genes and DNA. These V and J calls derive from TCRdb rather than the authors' analysis. Across this sample there are 180,000 or so distinct CDR3 sequences, with 45% to 55% seen only once. The ten top clones hold 1.1% of the sample.

Patients chosen for sequencing had shown expansion of CD8+CD57+ cells by flow cytometry. Severe acquired aplastic anemia was diagnosed in all patients according to International Study of Aplastic Anemia and Agranulocytosis and Camitta criteria. No therapy had been received by the patients at the time of blood sampling. In the study, sorted CD4+ and CD8+ blood T cells from patients with severe aplastic anemia and from healthy subjects underwent deep sequencing of TCR repertoires. Patients were enrolled in the USA under clinicaltrials.gov protocols 00001620, 01623167, 00001397, 00071045, 00081523 and 00961064. Ficoll-Paque density gradient centrifugation was used to isolate peripheral blood mononuclear cells. CD4+ and CD8+ T cells were sorted by FACS or magnetic beads before DNA extraction.

The specimen sequenced was sorted CD4+, CD8+, or CD8+CD57+ T cells (not recorded which) from PBMCs. This sequence originates from a human donor with aplastic anemia. Recombination connected TRBV20-1 to TRBJ2-1, with 13 bases aligning to TRBD2. The nucleotide sequence reads TGCAGTGCTAAACTAGCGGGGGGGCCATGGAATGAGCAGTTCTTC. Its protein product is CSAKLAGGPWNEQFF.